Listed below are T cell receptor beta chains from one sample, sequenced in a study of blood T cell repertoires in COVID-19. Some clones are missing from TCRdb's copy, which holds only in-frame ones; the method was immunoSEQ multiplex PCR. The sample contains 150,000 to 200,000 clones, less than 90% of which appear only once. Sequences were obtained from PBMCs or T cells enriched from blood (not recorded which). The receptor source for this set is a human donor with acute COVID-19. The donor label of this sample is uncertain. Both conserved end residues are part of each CDR3. The D gene is left open where the match is weak. Clone size is given for some rows only: seen once, a few or many times, or a class if the clone is expanded.

TRBV14	TRBJ2-2	.	.	TGTGCCAGCAGCCCGGGGAACTGGAACGGGGAGCTGTTTTTT	CASSPGNWNGELFF
TRBV5-4	TRBJ2-1	.	TRBD2	TGTGCCAGCAGCCGGCTAGCGGGGGGGACTTTCTCCTACAATGAGCAGTTCTTC	CASSRLAGGTFSYNEQFF
TRBV5-1	TRBJ2-7	.	TRBD2	TGCGCCAGCAGCAAGGTGGGACTAGCGGGGTTCGCCTACGAGCAGTACTTC	CASSKVGLAGFAYEQYF
TRBV7-9	TRBJ2-7	.	TRBD1	TGTGCCAGCAGCTTAGGGACAGGGGCGTCGGACGAGCAGTACTTC	CASSLGTGASDEQYF
TRBV7-8	TRBJ2-3	.	.	TGTGCCAGCAGCTTTTACCCGGGGGTGGATACGCAGTATTTT	CASSFYPGVDTQYF
TRBV5-1	TRBJ2-5	.	TRBD2	TGCGCCAGCAGTAGCGGGGGGGCAGGAGAGACCCAGTACTTC	CASSSGGAGETQYF
TRBV23-1	TRBJ1-1	few	.	TGCGCCAGCAGTCAATCGGCCAGGAACACTGAAGCTTTCTTT	CASSQSARNTEAFF
TRBV6-5	TRBJ2-7	.	.	TGTGCCAGCAGTTACTCGGGGGCAGGGATCTCCGAGCAGTACTTC	CASSYSGAGISEQYF
TRBV7-9	TRBJ1-1	.	.	TGTGCCAGCACAGCCTACCGGCGGGGACTCAAGGGAGGGAACACTGAAGCTTTCTTT	CASTAYRRGLKGGNTEAFF
TRBV2	TRBJ2-1	.	.	TGTGCCAGCAAGGAGAATAACGGTGAGCAGTTCTTC	CASKENNGEQFF
TRBV9	TRBJ2-3	.	.	TGTGCCAGCAGCGCGAGCAGGGGCTATGGCACAGATACGCAGTATTTT	CASSASRGYGTDTQYF
TRBV6-5	TRBJ1-5	.	.	TGTGCCAGCACGGGAGATTATAGCAATCAGCCCCAGCATTTT	CASTGDYSNQPQHF
TRBV5-6	TRBJ2-3	.	TRBD1	TGTGCCAGCAGCACGACAGGGGAGCAGTATTTT	CASSTTGEQYF
TRBV5-1	TRBJ2-3	.	.	TGCGCCAGCGGGAGCGGCGACACAGATACGCAGTATTTT	CASGSGDTDTQYF
TRBV7-2	TRBJ2-3	.	.	TGTGCCAGCAGCCAGGACTTCACAGATACGCAGTATTTT	CASSQDFTDTQYF
TRBV2	TRBJ1-2	.	.	TGTGCCAGCAGTCCCTTGGAGGCTTATGGCTACACCTTC	CASSPLEAYGYTF
TRBV18	TRBJ1-1	.	.	TGTGCCAGCTCGAGTACAGGACACACTGAAGCTTTCTTT	CASSSTGHTEAFF
TRBV2	TRBJ1-5	few	TRBD1	TGTGCCAGCAAAAAAGGGACAGGGGATCAGCCCCAGCATTTT	CASKKGTGDQPQHF
TRBV9	TRBJ2-5	.	.	TGTGCCAGCAGCGTAGAAGGGGGTCGGGAGACCCAGTACTTC	CASSVEGGRETQYF
TRBV24-1	TRBJ2-2	.	TRBD1	TGTGCCACCAGTGATTTCGGCCCGTTAGGGGGCCACGGGGAGCTGTTTTTT	CATSDFGPLGGHGELFF
TRBV7-8	TRBJ2-7	.	.	TGTGCCAGCAGCGCCTCCGGGGGAAGAGAGCAGTACTTC	CASSASGGREQYF
TRBV6-5	TRBJ2-7	.	TRBD1	TGTGCCAGCAGTTCTTCCGGGACAGGGAGTCCCGAGCAGTACTTC	CASSSSGTGSPEQYF
TRBV30	TRBJ1-2	.	TRBD1	TGTGCCTGGAGTGGAGGGACAGGGGGCGAGTTTCACTATGGCTACACCTTC	CAWSGGTGGEFHYGYTF
TRBV3-1/TRBV3-2	TRBJ2-5	.	.	TGTGCCAGCAGCCTATACAAAGAGACCCAGTACTTC	CASSLYKETQYF
TRBV12-3/TRBV12-4	TRBJ2-3	.	.	TGTGCCAGCAGTTGGCGAGGTCGTACGCAGTATTTT	CASSWRGRTQYF
TRBV18	TRBJ2-5	.	TRBD2	TGTGCCAGCTCACCATCGGGACTAGCCTTAGAGACGCAAGAGACCCAGTACTTC	CASSPSGLALETQETQYF
TRBV15	TRBJ1-3	.	TRBD1	TGTGCCACCAGCAGAGACTACGACAGGGTCAACTCTGGAAACACCATATATTTT	CATSRDYDRVNSGNTIYF
TRBV19	TRBJ1-6	.	.	TGTGCCAGTAAGGTTGCAGGGGATAATTCACCCCTCCACTTT	CASKVAGDNSPLHF
TRBV7-8	TRBJ1-2	.	TRBD1	TGTGCCAGCAGCCGGACAGGGGGTGATGGCTACACCTTC	CASSRTGGDGYTF
TRBV7-8	TRBJ1-1	once	.	TGTGCCAGCAGCCCCCAGACAGTCCCCACGCCCACTGAAGCTTTCTTT	CASSPQTVPTPTEAFF
TRBV5-1	TRBJ2-3	.	.	TGCGCCAGCAGCTCAGACAGGAGTACGCAGTATTTT	CASSSDRSTQYF
TRBV19	TRBJ2-7	.	.	TGTGCCAGTAGTAGTCGGGGGGCCGCCAGTACCTACGAGCAGTACTTC	CASSSRGAASTYEQYF
TRBV6-5	TRBJ1-2	once	.	TGTGCCAGCACGTCCCGGGGGGTAAACTATGGCTACACCTTC	CASTSRGVNYGYTF
TRBV9	TRBJ2-5	once	TRBD1	TGTGCCAGCAGCGTGGGACAGGGGGTCTCAGAGACCCAGTACTTC	CASSVGQGVSETQYF
TRBV18	TRBJ1-4	.	TRBD1	TGTGCCAGCTCATTGACAGGGAGGTATGAAAAACTGTTTTTT	CASSLTGRYEKLFF
TRBV27	TRBJ1-5	.	.	TGTGCCAGCAGTACACAGGGTCGCGGTCAGCCCCAGCATTTT	CASSTQGRGQPQHF
TRBV2	TRBJ2-2	.	TRBD2	TGTGCCAGCAGCCGACTAGCGGGAGCGAACACCGGGGAGCTGTTTTTT	CASSRLAGANTGELFF
TRBV19	TRBJ1-5	.	.	TGTGCCAGTAGTCCTGGAGGTAAAAGCAATCAGCCCCAGCATTTT	CASSPGGKSNQPQHF
TRBV12-5	TRBJ2-5	.	TRBD1	TGTGCTAGTGGTTTGGTACTAGGGGGCAGACAGGGGCTGGGGACCCAGTACTTC	CASGLVLGGRQGLGTQYF
TRBV6-6	TRBJ1-1	few	TRBD1	TGTGCCAGCAGTCTGCGGGGGACGACAGGGGCCAACACTGAAGCTTTCTTT	CASSLRGTTGANTEAFF
TRBV3-1/TRBV3-2	TRBJ1-2	.	.	TGTGCCAGCAGCCAAGTTGGGCAGGTCTATGGCTACACCTTC	CASSQVGQVYGYTF
TRBV6-5	TRBJ1-3	.	.	TGTGCCAGCAGCCCCTCTAGGAACACCATATATTTT	CASSPSRNTIYF
TRBV6-2/TRBV6-3	TRBJ1-5	.	.	TGTGCCAGCAGTTACGTGGCTGACAGGTTTGTGAGGAATCAGCCCCAGCATTTT	CASSYVADRFVRNQPQHF
TRBV10-1	TRBJ2-5	.	.	TGCGCCAGCAGTGAAGAGTACAGGGATGGCGAGACCCAGTACTTC	CASSEEYRDGETQYF
TRBV5-1	TRBJ2-1	.	.	TGCGCCAGCAGCCTCCAGACACGCTCCTACAATGAGCAGTTCTTC	CASSLQTRSYNEQFF
TRBV19	TRBJ2-7	once	TRBD2	TGTGCCAGTAGTAGCGGACGACTAGCAACTTACGAGCAGTACTTC	CASSSGRLATYEQYF
TRBV6-5	TRBJ2-1	.	TRBD2	TGTGCCAGCATCCCCTCCCAGGGAGGGAACAATGAGCAGTTCTTC	CASIPSQGGNNEQFF
TRBV5-1	TRBJ1-3	.	.	TGCGCCAGCAGCGTGGGGGGAAAGGGGCCTGGAAACACCATATATTTT	CASSVGGKGPGNTIYF
TRBV7-2	TRBJ2-2	.	.	TGTGCCAGCAGCTTAGGAGCCGGGGAGCTGTTTTTT	CASSLGAGELFF
TRBV11-3	TRBJ2-7	.	.	TGTGCCAGCAGCTATGAGGGAAGCTACGAGCAGTACTTC	CASSYEGSYEQYF